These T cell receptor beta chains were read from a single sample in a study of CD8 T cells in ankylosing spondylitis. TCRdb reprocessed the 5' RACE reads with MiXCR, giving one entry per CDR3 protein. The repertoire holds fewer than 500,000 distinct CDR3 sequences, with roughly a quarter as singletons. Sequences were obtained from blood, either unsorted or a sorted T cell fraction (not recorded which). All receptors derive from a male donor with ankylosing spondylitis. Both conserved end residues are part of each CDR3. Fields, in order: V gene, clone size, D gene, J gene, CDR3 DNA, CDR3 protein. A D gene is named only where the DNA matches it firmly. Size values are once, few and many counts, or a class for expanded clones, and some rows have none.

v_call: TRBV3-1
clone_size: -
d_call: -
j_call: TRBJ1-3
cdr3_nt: TGTGCCAGCAGCCAAGATAGGGTAGGAGGAAACACCATATATTTT
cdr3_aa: CASSQDRVGGNTIYF

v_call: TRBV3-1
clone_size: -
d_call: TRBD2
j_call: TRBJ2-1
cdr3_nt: TGTGCCAGCAGCCAAACCGGGACTAGCGGGAAAGCGGAGCAGTTCTTC
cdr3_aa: CASSQTGTSGKAEQFF

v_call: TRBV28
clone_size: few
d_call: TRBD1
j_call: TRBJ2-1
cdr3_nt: TGTGCCAGCAGTACATACAGGGGGCGGTACAATGAGCAGTTCTTC
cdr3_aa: CASSTYRGRYNEQFF

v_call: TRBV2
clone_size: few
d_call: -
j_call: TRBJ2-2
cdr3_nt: TGTGCCAGCAGTGAGGTGGTGAGCGGGGAGCTGTTTTTT
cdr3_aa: CASSEVVSGELFF

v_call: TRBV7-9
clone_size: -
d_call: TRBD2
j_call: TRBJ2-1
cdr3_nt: TGTGCCAGCAGCTCCGGGACTAGCGGGAGTAGGGGTGAGCAGTTCTTC
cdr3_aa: CASSSGTSGSRGEQFF

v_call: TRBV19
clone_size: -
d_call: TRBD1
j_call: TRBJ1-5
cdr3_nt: TGTGCCACCCGGGACAGGGGCCATGGAGGCAATCAGCCCCAGCATTTT
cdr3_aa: CATRDRGHGGNQPQHF

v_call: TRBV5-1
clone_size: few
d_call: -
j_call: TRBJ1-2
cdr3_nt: TGCGCCAGCAGCTTGGCCCCAGGGTCTAACTATGGCTACACCTTC
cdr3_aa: CASSLAPGSNYGYTF

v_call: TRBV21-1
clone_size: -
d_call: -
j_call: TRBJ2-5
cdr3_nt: TGTGCCAGCAGCCCACACGGGGGGCGTCAAGAGACCCAGTACTTC
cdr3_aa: CASSPHGGRQETQYF

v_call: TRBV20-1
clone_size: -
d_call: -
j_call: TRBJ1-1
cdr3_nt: TGCAGTGCTAGAGACAGGGTTGACACTGAAGCTTTCTTT
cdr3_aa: CSARDRVDTEAFF

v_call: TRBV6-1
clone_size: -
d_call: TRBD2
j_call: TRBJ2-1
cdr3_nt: TGTGCCAGCAGATCGACTAGCGGGAACAACTACAATGAGCAGTTCTTC
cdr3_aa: CASRSTSGNNYNEQFF

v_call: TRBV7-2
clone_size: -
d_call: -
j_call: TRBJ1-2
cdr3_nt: TGTGCCAGCACCCAGCGCGCTTATGGCTACACCTTC
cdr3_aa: CASTQRAYGYTF

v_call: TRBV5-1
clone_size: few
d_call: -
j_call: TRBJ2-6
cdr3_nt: TGCGCCAGCAGCCCTGGGGGGGCGGCTGGGGCCAACGTCCTGACTTTC
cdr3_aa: CASSPGGAAGANVLTF

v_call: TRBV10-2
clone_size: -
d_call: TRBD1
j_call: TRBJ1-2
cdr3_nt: TGCGCCAGCACCTTAGGGACAGGAGAATTTGGCTACACCTTC
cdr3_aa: CASTLGTGEFGYTF